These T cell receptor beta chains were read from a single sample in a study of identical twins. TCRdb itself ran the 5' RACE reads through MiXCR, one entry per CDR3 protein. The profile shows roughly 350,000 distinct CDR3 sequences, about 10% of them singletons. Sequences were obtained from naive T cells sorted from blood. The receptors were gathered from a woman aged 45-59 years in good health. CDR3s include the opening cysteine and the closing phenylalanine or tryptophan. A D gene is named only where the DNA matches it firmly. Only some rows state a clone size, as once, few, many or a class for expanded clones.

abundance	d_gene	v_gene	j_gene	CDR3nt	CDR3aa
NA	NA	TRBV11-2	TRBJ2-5	TGTGCCAGCAGCTTCGTGGGACCACAGATTAAAGAGACCCAGTACTTC	CASSFVGPQIKETQYF
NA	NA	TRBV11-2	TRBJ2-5	TGTGCCAGCAGCTTAGGCGGGGTCTTGGAGACCCAGTACTTC	CASSLGGVLETQYF
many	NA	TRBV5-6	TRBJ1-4	TGTGCCAGCAGCTTTCGGACAGTTGCAACTAATGAAAAACTGTTTTTT	CASSFRTVATNEKLFF
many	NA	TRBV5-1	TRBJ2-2	TGCGCCAGCAGCCCGTCTGTGGGGAACACCGGGGAGCTGTTTTTT	CASSPSVGNTGELFF
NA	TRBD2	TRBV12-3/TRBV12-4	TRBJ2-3	TGTGCCAGCAGTTTCGGGCTAGCGGGAGGTAATACGCAGTATTTT	CASSFGLAGGNTQYF
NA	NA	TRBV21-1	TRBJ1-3	TGTGCCAGCAGCAAAGTGTCCGCTAGGACCACCATATATTTT	CASSKVSARTTIYF
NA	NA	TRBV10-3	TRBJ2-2	TGTGCCATCAGTGAGGACGGCCCATCAAACACCGGGGAGCTGTTTTTT	CAISEDGPSNTGELFF
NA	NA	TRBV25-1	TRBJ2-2	TGTGCCAGCAGGGGCGATCTCGCGAACACCGGGGAGCTGTTTTTT	CASRGDLANTGELFF
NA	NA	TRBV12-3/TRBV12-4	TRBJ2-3	TGTGCCAGCAGCCTCATGACTAGGGGATACACAGATACGCAGTATTTT	CASSLMTRGYTDTQYF
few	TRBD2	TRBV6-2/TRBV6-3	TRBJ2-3	TGTGCCAGCTGTCTAGCGGGAGGGGTGGATACGCAGTATTTT	CASCLAGGVDTQYF
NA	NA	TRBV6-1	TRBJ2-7	TGTGCCAGCAGTGAAACACGAGGGATCTCCTACGAGCAGTACTTC	CASSETRGISYEQYF
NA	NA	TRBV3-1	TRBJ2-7	TGTGCCAGCAGCTACAGGGTGGATGGAGCCGAGCAGTACTTC	CASSYRVDGAEQYF
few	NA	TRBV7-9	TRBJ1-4	TGTGCCAGCAGCTTCGGCGAGAGAAAACTGTTTTTT	CASSFGERKLFF
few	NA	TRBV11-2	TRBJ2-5	TGTGCCAGCAGGGGGAATGGGGAGACCCAGTACTTC	CASRGNGETQYF
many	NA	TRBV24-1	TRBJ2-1	TGTGCCACCAGTGCCTACTCAATCGGCTCCTACAATGAGCAGTTCTTC	CATSAYSIGSYNEQFF
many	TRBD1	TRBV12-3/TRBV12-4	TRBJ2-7	TGTGCCAGCAGTCCTACAGGGGGCGCCGAGCAGTACTTC	CASSPTGGAEQYF
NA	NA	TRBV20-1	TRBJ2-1	TGCAGTGCTAGGGAACAGCTATACAATGAGCAGTTCTTC	CSAREQLYNEQFF
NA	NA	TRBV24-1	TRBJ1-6	TGTGCCACCAGTGATGCTGGGGGTTCACCCCTCCACTTT	CATSDAGGSPLHF
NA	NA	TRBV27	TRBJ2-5	TGTGCCAGCACCCCTATGGGGTCAGAGACCCAGTACTTC	CASTPMGSETQYF
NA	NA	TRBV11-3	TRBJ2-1	TGTGCCAGCAGCTCGGAGAGCTCCTACAATGAGCAGTTCTTC	CASSSESSYNEQFF
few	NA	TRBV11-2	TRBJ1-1	TGTGCCAGCATCAATACAGGAATCACTGAAGCTTTCTTT	CASINTGITEAFF
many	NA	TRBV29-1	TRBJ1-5	TGCAGCGCCGGGGGAGGCGGCAATCAGCCCCAGCATTTT	CSAGGGGNQPQHF
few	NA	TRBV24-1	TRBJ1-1	TGTGCCACCAGTGTTGGTGGCCCGAACACTGAAGCTTTCTTT	CATSVGGPNTEAFF
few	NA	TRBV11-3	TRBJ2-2	TGTGCCAGCAGCTTACCCAGGGGTTTTTACACCGGGGAGCTGTTTTTT	CASSLPRGFYTGELFF
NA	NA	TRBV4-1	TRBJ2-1	TGCGCCAGCAGCCACGCGACGACCAGGGTTAATGAGCAGTTCTTC	CASSHATTRVNEQFF
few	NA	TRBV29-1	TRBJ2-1	TGCAGCGTTGGGGGAATCAATGAGCAGTTCTTC	CSVGGINEQFF
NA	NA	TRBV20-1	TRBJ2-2	TGCAGTGCTAGTAGTTCCCCCAGCCTCGCCGGGGAGCTGTTTTTT	CSASSSPSLAGELFF
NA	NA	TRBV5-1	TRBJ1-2	TGCGCCAGCAGCTTGGATCCAGGGACGATCTATGGCTACACCTTC	CASSLDPGTIYGYTF
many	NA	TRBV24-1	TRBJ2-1	TGTGCCACCAGTGATTTGGCCCTAGGCGACAATGAGCAGTTCTTC	CATSDLALGDNEQFF
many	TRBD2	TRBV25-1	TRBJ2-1	TGTGCCAGCAGTGAAGGACTAGCCGACAATGAGCAGTTCTTC	CASSEGLADNEQFF
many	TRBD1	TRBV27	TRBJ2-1	TGTGCCAGCAGACCAGGGGGCATATATGAGCAGTTCTTC	CASRPGGIYEQFF
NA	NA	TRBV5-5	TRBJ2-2	TGTGCCAGCAGCTTGCGGCCCCTTGGAGGAACCGGGGAGCTGTTTTTT	CASSLRPLGGTGELFF
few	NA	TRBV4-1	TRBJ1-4	TGCGCCAGCAGCCAAGTTAAGGGTGAAAAACTGTTTTTT	CASSQVKGEKLFF
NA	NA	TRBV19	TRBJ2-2	TGTGCCAGTAGGCCTCGGGGGGCCAGTGGCACCGGGGAGCTGTTTTTT	CASRPRGASGTGELFF
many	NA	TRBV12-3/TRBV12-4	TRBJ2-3	TGTGCCAGCACTGTCGGAAGCACAGATACGCAGTATTTT	CASTVGSTDTQYF
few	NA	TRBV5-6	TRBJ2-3	TGTGCCAGCAGCTTGAACGGCAGGGGCCCTTTCGATACGCAGTATTTT	CASSLNGRGPFDTQYF
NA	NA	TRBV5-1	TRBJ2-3	TGCGCCAGCAGCTTGGCTTCTGTCGTAGATACGCAGTATTTT	CASSLASVVDTQYF
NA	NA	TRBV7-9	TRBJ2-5	TGTGCCAGCAGCTCTTCCCCGAGGGGGAGGCCGGAAGAGACCCAGTACTTC	CASSSSPRGRPEETQYF
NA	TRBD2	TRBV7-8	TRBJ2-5	TGTGCCAGCAGCCGGCTAGCGGGAGGGCCCTGGGAGACCCAGTACTTC	CASSRLAGGPWETQYF
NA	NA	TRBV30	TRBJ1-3	TGTGCCTGGAGGACAGGTGGAAACACCATATATTTT	CAWRTGGNTIYF
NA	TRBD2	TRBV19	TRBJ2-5	TGTGCCAGTAGTATTGGACTAGCGGAAGAGACCCAGTACTTC	CASSIGLAEETQYF
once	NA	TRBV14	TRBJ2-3	TGTGCCAGCAGCCAAGCTCGGGGGACAGATACGCAGTATTTT	CASSQARGTDTQYF
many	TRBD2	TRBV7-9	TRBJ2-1	TGTGCCAGCCTTACCCCGCTAGCGGGAGGGCCCTATGAGCAGTTCTTC	CASLTPLAGGPYEQFF
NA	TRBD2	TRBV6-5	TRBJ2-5	TGTGCCAGCAGTTACTTCTTGGGACTGCGCGCGGGAGGGCAGCAAGAGACCCAGTACTTC	CASSYFLGLRAGGQQETQYF
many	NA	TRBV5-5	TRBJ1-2	TGTGCCAGCAGCCTTAAATATGGCTACACCTTC	CASSLKYGYTF
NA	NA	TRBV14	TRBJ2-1	TGTGCCAGCAGCCACCCCATTGGGGAGCAGTTCTTC	CASSHPIGEQFF
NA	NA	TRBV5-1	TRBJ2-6	TGCGCCAGCAGCCCTTTGGGACTGCAAGGGGCCAACGTCCTGACTTTC	CASSPLGLQGANVLTF